Listed here is a single T cell receptor (beta chain). The sample comes from a study of CD8 T cells in Susac syndrome. The CDR3 covers 12 residues. Trimming pared 4 bases from V and 3 bases from J, leaving 6 bases between. From germline, CDR1 is LNHNV and CDR2 YYDKDF (reference sequence). The RNA input was about 0.5 to 1 ug, and it was reverse transcribed with random hexamers. TCRdb processed the immunoSEQ multiplex PCR reads anew with MiXCR; each CDR3 protein has one entry. Among about 180,000 distinct CDR3 sequences, roughly 94% were seen once, and the ten largest hold around 0.1%. J is TRBJ1-2 and V is TRBV15, with D maybe TRBD1 (5 bases). Material for sequencing was CD4+ T cells from PBMCs. This TCR derives from a human donor with Susac syndrome. CDR3 protein: CATSMGDYGYTF. For the CDR3, the DNA is TGTGCCACCAGCATGGGGGACTATGGCTACACCTTC. The variable domain in full, with the rest retrieved from reference TRBV15 and TRBJ1-2, is DAMVIQNPRYQVTQFGKPVTLSCSQTLNHNVMYWYQQKSSQAPKLLFHYYDKDFNNEADTPDNFQSRRPNTSFCFLDIRSPGLGDTAMYLCATSMGDYGYTFGSGTRLTVV.